This passage covers 15 T cell receptor beta chains from one sample sequenced in a study of blood T cell repertoires in COVID-19. Sequencing was performed with immunoSEQ multiplex PCR; in TCRdb, only in-frame clones are kept and a portion is missing. Of some 100,000 clones listed, approximately 86% are singletons. The material sequenced was peripheral blood. These receptors originate from a man aged 50-60 years with active or convalescent COVID-19.

Only a few counts were recorded for this clone. The gene calls are TRBV27 and TRBJ1-6; weak D call: TRBD1 (6 bases). This CDR3 is 13 amino acids long. From germline, CDR1 is MNHEY and CDR2 SMNVEV (reference sequence). Trimming shortened V by 6 bases and J by 5 bases, and 8 bases separated the two germline ends. The CDR3 reads CASSRQDNSPLHF. The CDR3 coding sequence is TGTGCCAGCAGCCGACAGGATAATTCACCCCTCCACTTT.

The chain is built from TRBV7-2 and TRBJ2-7, with D perhaps TRBD1 (6 bases). Trimming took off 5 bases at V and 5 bases at J, with 22 bases between the two ends. The germline CDR1 and CDR2 sequences are SGHTA and FQGNSA. This CDR3 has 16 amino acids. The CDR3 sequence is CASSQGGPGLGNEQYF. The DNA for the CDR3 is TGTGCCAGCAGCCAAGGGGGACCGGGGCTAGGAAACGAGCAGTACTTC.

The chain uses TRBV30 and TRBJ1-3; D gene unclear. Germline V lookup: CDR1 GTSNPN, CDR2 SVGIG (reference sequence). Trimming removed 6 bases at V and 3 bases at J, with 9 bases between. This CDR3 is 12 amino acids long. The CDR3 is CACRFVGNTIYF. The CDR3 nucleotides read TGTGCCTGCCGTTTTGTTGGAAACACCATATATTTT.

This chain links TRBV7-8 with TRBJ2-7; unclear D gene. V was shortened by 1 base and J by 7 bases, with 11 bases between the two germline ends. Germline CDR1 and CDR2: SGHVS and FQNEAQ. This CDR3 comprises 13 residues. The CDR3 nucleotides are TGTGCCAGCAGCTTAGGGCAGGATAGAGAGCAGTACTTC. This codes for CASSLGQDREQYF.

This chain uses TRBV5-1 with TRBJ2-1; 9 positions agree with TRBD1. This CDR3 is 15 amino acids long. Germline trimming cut 4 bases from V and 7 bases from J; bases unmatched to any gene: 9. The germline V gene encodes CDR1 SGHRS and CDR2 YFSETQ. DNA of the CDR3: TGCGCCAGCAGCCCTGGAGGGACAGGGCCAAATGAGCAGTTCTTC. This sequence encodes CASSPGGTGPNEQFF.

The chain combines TRBV25-1 with TRBJ1-1, with 11 bases matching TRBD1. The germline V gene has CDR1 MGHDK and CDR2 SYGVNS. CDR3 length: 16 amino acids. Trimming cost V 3 bases and J 4 bases; bases outside gene matches: 7. CDR3: CASSDPGQGAGTEAFF. CDR3 in DNA: TGTGCCAGCAGTGACCCTGGACAGGGGGCAGGCACTGAAGCTTTCTTT.

The rearrangement links TRBV2 to TRBJ1-1; possible D gene TRBD1, 5 bases. The CDR3 has 12 amino acids. V was pared by 8 bases and J by 1 base, with 8 bases between. CDR1 SNHLY and CDR2 FYNNEI come from the germline V gene. CDR3 amino acids: CASRGGNTEAFF. The DNA of the CDR3 is TGTGCCAGCCGGGGGGGGAACACTGAAGCTTTCTTT.

The V gene is TRBV11-2, the J gene TRBJ2-2; weak D call: TRBD2 (6 bases). The length of the CDR3 is 16 residues. V was cut by 6 bases and J by 2 bases, with 16 bases left in between. Looked up from germline, CDR1 is SGHAT and CDR2 is FQNNGV. The CDR3: CASRSLRDSNTGELFF. CDR3 nucleotide sequence: TGTGCCAGCAGGTCTCTTCGGGACTCAAACACCGGGGAGCTGTTTTTT. Using reference TRBV11-2 and TRBJ2-2 for the parts outside the CDR3, the full variable domain is EAGVAQSPRYKIIEKRQSVAFWCNPISGHATLYWYQQILGQGPKLLIQFQNNGVVDDSQLPKDRFSAERLKGVDSTLKIQPAKLEDSAVYLCASRSLRDSNTGELFFGEGSRLTVL.

The rearrangement uses TRBV7-6 and TRBJ2-1; 10 bases line up with TRBD2. The CDR3 is made up of 15 amino acids. Germline CDR1 and CDR2: SGHVS and FNYEAQ. Trimming took 2 bases from V and 4 from J; bases not matched to a gene: 2. The CDR3 sequence: CASSLTSGIYNEQFF. CDR3 DNA sequence: TGTGCCAGCAGCTTAACTAGCGGGATTTACAATGAGCAGTTCTTC.

The chain uses TRBV7-3 and TRBJ2-6, with 12 bases lining up with TRBD1. The CDR3 spans 16 residues. Per the germline V gene, CDR1 is SGHTA and CDR2 is FQGTGA. V was clipped by 4 bases and J by 2 bases; unmatched bases: 0. Here the CDR3 DNA reads TGTGCCAGCAGCTGGGACAGGGGGCCTGGGGCCAACGTCCTGACTTTC. Translated: CASSWDRGPGANVLTF.

The J gene is TRBJ2-2, the V gene TRBV7-3; D not certain. The V gene lost 5 bases and the J gene lost 8 bases, with 9 bases spanning the gap. Germline V CDR1 and CDR2: SGHTA, FQGTGA. The CDR3 loop spans 12 amino acids. The CDR3 DNA sequence: TGTGCCAGCAGCCTAAACTCGGGGGAGCTGTTTTTT. Its protein product is CASSLNSGELFF. Drawing the rest from reference TRBV7-3 and TRBJ2-2, the complete variable domain is GAGVSQTPSNKVTEKGKYVELRCDPISGHTALYWYRQSLGQGPEFLIYFQGTGAADDSGLPNDRFFAVRPEGSVSTLKIQRTERGDSAVYLCASSLNSGELFFGEGSRLTVL.

The chain is built from TRBV12-5 and TRBJ2-5, with D tentatively TRBD2 (5 bases). Germline V gives CDR1 LGHNT, CDR2 FRNRAP. The CDR3 has 16 residues. Trimming took 2 bases from V and 4 from J, leaving 17 bases between them. CDR3 sequence (DNA): TGTGCTAGTGGTTTGCCCCTCTCCTTGGCGGGAGAGACCCAGTACTTC. It yields the protein CASGLPLSLAGETQYF.

This rearrangement joins TRBV12-3 or TRBV12-4 to TRBJ1-5; D is possibly TRBD1 (5 bases). The length of the CDR3 is 12 residues. Between the trimmed V and J ends, which lost 6 bases and 4 bases, there was a span of 7 bases. The CDR3 region has the DNA TGTGCCAGCAGCCAGGGTAATCAGCCCCAGCATTTT. This sequence encodes CASSQGNQPQHF.

The V call is TRBV19, the J call TRBJ1-5; 8 nucleotides align to TRBD1. The CDR3 covers 14 residues. V shed 8 bases and J 5 bases; nucleotides not matched to a gene: 8. CDR1 LNHDA and CDR2 SQIVND come from the germline V gene (reference sequence). Here the CDR3 reads CASWDRLWHQPQHF. CDR3 in DNA: TGTGCCAGTTGGGACAGGCTTTGGCATCAGCCCCAGCATTTT.

V usage is TRBV7-9 and J usage is TRBJ2-5; 7 positions agree with TRBD1. The CDR3 has 16 amino acids. The J segment lost 5 bases and the V segment lost 5 bases, leaving 14 bases of the junction unmatched. CDR1 SEHNR and CDR2 FQNEAQ come from the germline V gene (reference sequence). The CDR3 region is CASSRTGHIVEETQYF. The CDR3 DNA is TGTGCCAGCAGCCGGACAGGACATATAGTGGAGGAGACCCAGTACTTC. Filled out from reference TRBV7-9 and TRBJ2-5, the complete variable domain reads DTGVSQNPRHKITKRGQNVTFRCDPISEHNRLYWYRQTLGQGPEFLTYFQNEAQLEKSRLLSDRFSAERPKGSFSTLEIQRTEQGDSAMYLCASSRTGHIVEETQYFGPGTRLLVL.